Below are 2 T cell receptor beta chains sequenced from a single sample in a study of CD4 T cells in relation to SARS-CoV-2 and coronaviruses. Sequencing was performed with immunoSEQ multiplex PCR; in TCRdb, only in-frame clones are kept and a portion is missing. The sample contains 30,000 to 45,000 clones, around nine tenths of which appear only once. Sequenced input: memory CD4+ T cells from PBMCs. The receptors were gathered from an adult with COVID-19.

This chain connects TRBV7-8 to TRBJ1-1; a weak D match, TRBD1 (5 bases). Germline loops: CDR1 SGHVS, CDR2 FQNEAQ. CDR3 length equals 14 residues. V was clipped by 5 bases and J by 1 base, with 11 bases between them. The CDR3 reads CASSATTANTEAFF. CDR3 coding DNA: TGTGCCAGCAGCGCAACGACAGCGAACACTGAAGCTTTCTTT.

The chain couples TRBV3-1 (or the pseudogene TRBV3-2) to TRBJ2-2, with 7 bases that match TRBD2. The CDR3 has 16 residues. J was trimmed by 4 bases and V by 0 bases; bases with no gene match: 5. The germline gives CDR1 LGHDT, CDR2 YNNKEL (reference sequence). CDR3 loop: CASSQDTGGGTGELFF. Written as DNA, the CDR3 is TGTGCCAGCAGCCAAGATACGGGGGGTGGCACCGGGGAGCTGTTTTTT.